This entry concerns a single T cell receptor beta chain. Its cognate antigen has yet to be identified. No much larger clone is present one base from it, and per-base qualities are unavailable. CDR1 and CDR2, looked up from the germline V gene, are LGHNT and FRNRAP. Trimming at the junction amounts to 6 bases on V and 3 bases on J, and the germline ends lie 4 bases apart. The CDR3 contains 11 residues, cysteine and phenylalanine counted. Kept here is only the CDR3 DNA, which spans 33 bases and is read in frame from base 1. The data derive from a study of shared clonotypes between healthy human individuals (dated by TCRdb to the early 2020s). Broadly, across the study: A few men and two women, aged 18 to 49 years, made up the cohort. Per donor, three plates each were used for CD4 naive and CD4 memory, two for CD8 naive, and one for CD8 memory. To estimate repertoire size and how much clonotypes are shared between individuals, the study performed deep sequencing of blood TCR repertoires from a few healthy adults. Different laboratories and diverse techniques were used to prepare libraries and sequence TCR repertoires, to increase sequencing depth and limit assay-specific biases. Per donor, leukapheresis produced somewhere between about 0.9 and 9 billion PBMCs.

The donors were healthy, HIV-negative adults who had no recently reported acute infections or vaccinations. Every donor was a Caucasian adult living in Nashville, Tennessee, USA. CD4+ T cells were enriched through magnetic negative selection, after which naive cells were positively selected on CD45RA and the remaining negative fraction served as the memory subset. Blood was collected by leukapheresis, and PBMCs were isolated by Ficoll-Histopaque density gradient centrifugation and then cryopreserved in liquid nitrogen vapor phase. Analytical flow cytometry was used to check the purity and quantity of each magnetically sorted T cell population. Genomic DNA was isolated from each sorted fraction and quantified by UV absorbance on a Nanodrop 2000c. General conclusions and limits of the study: Clonotypes shared by all four sorted-subset donors showed higher generation probabilities than non-shared clonotypes. Sampling was restricted to blood, and TCR repertoires in tissue are likely to differ from TCR repertoires in blood. Based on pairwise subsampling, the degree of clonotype sharing among donors was expected to be affected by sequencing depth. Estimated clonotype richness was generally larger for naive than for memory subsets. Incomplete sequencing was indicated by rarefaction of sorted-subset datasets, despite the large sequencing depth. The genetic and exposure-history diversity represented was limited by the small number of donors. When several donors were compared, the shared fraction of clonotypes was around 4.6% for naive CD4, approximately 3.5% for naive CD8, about 2.4% for memory CD4, and 0.4% for memory CD8.

Using the deep immunoSEQ assay, TCR CDR3 regions were amplified from genomic DNA by multiplex PCR. For each cell subset, the extracted genomic DNA was distributed evenly across all wells of several immunoSEQ 96-well plates, and each plate served as one replicate. For sorted subsets, each replicate PCR was loaded with roughly 200 ng genomic DNA, equivalent to about 30,000 T cell genomes. Purified libraries were measured with a Qubit 3.0 fluorometer, size-checked on a Bioanalyzer 2100, and measured again with the KAPA Library Quantification kit. Every immunoSEQ 96-well plate was sequenced on a separate single-read 150-cycle Illumina NextSeq 550 flow cell. In the source study's methods: Because the immunoSEQ output held only junctional sequences and lacked quality scores, the filtering could not match the filtering applied to full-length reads. To assign V/J genes and CDR3, sequences were annotated against IMGT germline references using PyIR, a Python wrapper for IgBLAST v1.9. Reads with weak V/J assignments (E-value above 1e-6), missing CDR3, stop codons, out-of-frame junctions, or ambiguous translated residues were removed. A V3J clonotype was defined by an identical inferred V gene, J gene, and CDR3 amino acid sequence. Percentage overlap between repertoires was calculated by dividing the number of shared unique clonotypes by the size of the smaller repertoire. Three approaches were used to assess repertoire richness: RTK rarefaction, the Chao1 estimator, and Recon v2.1 estimates of unobserved clonotypes. Generation probabilities for all TCRbeta clonotypes obtained by the gDNA method from a handful of donors were computed using OLGA. Entries here come from immuneACCESS through TCRdb and include only in-frame sequences with V and J called. Some clones fail to appear in such tables; in the studies checked, an unresolved V gene covers under half of the shortfall, and the cause of the remainder is unknown. The V and J calls and the clone size are those of that table, but D and trimming were determined from the DNA. Recorded for this sample are 2 million to 2.5 million clones; approximately 93% of them occurred a single time. The ten largest clones take up 0.39% of the sample.

This TCR derives from a man aged 18-30 years in good health. Some clones in this sample may be carry-over from other donors' samples. The source material was naive CD4+ T cells from PBMCs. The cell subset or site label here, explained by the study, means: CD45RA+ positively selected. The chain couples TRBV12-5 to TRBJ2-3, with the D gene not confidently named. Here the CDR3 is given as CASGQTDTQYF. The nucleotide sequence reads as follows: TGTGCTAGTGGCCAGACAGATACGCAGTATTTT. This CDR3, with the reference TRBV12-5 and TRBJ2-3 proteins standing in past its ends, gives the full variable domain DARVTQTPRHKVTEMGQEVTMRCQPILGHNTVFWYRQTMMQGLELLAYFRNRAPLDDSGMPKDRFSAEMPDATLATLKIQPSEPRDSAVYFCASGQTDTQYFGPGTRLTVL.